What follows is one T cell receptor (beta chain) and its context. This specimen comes from a study of T cell changes during pregnancy in multiple sclerosis. The germline V gene encodes CDR1 SGHTA and CDR2 FQGNSA. CDR3 length equals 15 residues. The V gene lost 3 bases and the J gene lost 6 bases, with 17 bases spanning the gap. Sequencing used immunoSEQ multiplex PCR; TCRdb keeps in-frame clones, though not all of them. The repertoire consists of roughly 69,000 clones, with approximately 91% occurring once and the leading ten covering roughly 1.5%. Sequencing was performed on peripheral blood, taken in the third trimester of pregnancy. The chain couples TRBV7-2 to TRBJ2-5; D is possibly TRBD2 (6 bases). The source of this sequence is a female donor with multiple sclerosis, enrolled in a pregnancy study. CDR3 residues: CASSLGLIVGKTQYF. In DNA, the CDR3 is TGTGCCAGCAGCTTGGGACTGATAGTAGGGAAGACCCAGTACTTC.